This entry lists 7 T cell receptor beta chains sequenced from one sample in a study of shared clonotypes between healthy human individuals. Produced via immunoSEQ multiplex PCR; TCRdb's table is partial and in-frame only. Of 400,000 to 500,000 clones listed, 75% to 85% were seen once; the top ten hold 13%. Sequencing was done on a sample of PBMCs. These receptors originate from a woman aged 40 to 50 in good health. Some clones in this sample may be carry-over from other donors' samples.

V usage is TRBV5-3 and J usage is TRBJ2-1, with 12 bases aligning to TRBD2. TRBV5-3 falls under the ORF class, with uncertain function. The CDR3 spans 18 residues. V shed 9 bases, J shed 6 bases, and the junction held 19 bases outside the gene matches. In nucleotides, the CDR3 is TGTGCCAACCCCGGGACTGGCGGGAGACTAGCGGGAGTCAATGAGCAGTTCTTC. Its protein product is CANPGTGGRLAGVNEQFF.

The sample holds a few counts of this clone. The CDR3 here is CASSADSAEYGYTF. In DNA form, the CDR3 reads TGTGCCAGCAGTGCTGACAGTGCAGAGTATGGCTACACCTTC. The V gene is TRBV28, the J gene TRBJ1-2, with a tentative D call TRBD1 (5 bases). The CDR3 totals 14 residues. Germline V gene sequence: CDR1 MDHEN, CDR2 SYDVKM. V was clipped by 5 bases and J by 5 bases, with 15 bases between them.

The chain is built from TRBV5-1 and TRBJ2-7; a possible D gene is TRBD1 (5 bases). The CDR3 runs 15 residues. CDR1 is SGHRS and CDR2 is YFSETQ in the germline V gene. Trimming left V 0 bases short and J 7 bases short, with 17 bases between. The CDR3 sequence: CASSLEGRAAREQYF. CDR3 coding DNA: TGCGCCAGCAGCTTGGAGGGCAGGGCGGCTAGAGAGCAGTACTTC. Filled out from reference TRBV5-1 and TRBJ2-7, the complete variable domain reads KAGVTQTPRYLIKTRGQQVTLSCSPISGHRSVSWYQQTPGQGLQFLFEYFSETQRNKGNFPGRFSGRQFSNSRSEMNVSTLELGDSALYLCASSLEGRAAREQYFGPGTRLTVT.

This rearrangement joins TRBV28 to TRBJ2-4, with 9 bases lining up with TRBD1. The length of the CDR3 is 17 residues. With 2 bases clipped from V and 0 bases from J, the junction kept 5 bases outside the gene matches. Germline assignment: CDR1 MDHEN and CDR2 SYDVKM. The CDR3 DNA sequence: TGTGCCAGCAGTTTAAGGGACAGGGAGCTAGCCAAAAACATTCAGTACTTC. Translating gives CASSLRDRELAKNIQYF.

The chain uses TRBV5-1 and TRBJ2-7; D is perhaps TRBD1 or TRBD2 (5 bases each). Trimming stripped 0 bases from V and 7 bases from J, with 11 bases between. Germline V lookup: CDR1 SGHRS, CDR2 YFSETQ. The CDR3 sequence is 13 residues long. CDR3 sequence reads: CASSLGEGREQYF. CDR3 sequence (DNA): TGCGCCAGCAGCTTGGGTGAGGGGAGAGAGCAGTACTTC.

This chain uses TRBV7-9 with TRBJ2-1; D uncertain. From germline, CDR1 is SEHNR and CDR2 FQNEAQ (reference sequence). The CDR3 is 14 amino acids. Trimming left V 5 bases short and J 0 bases short, with 8 bases between. CDR3 sequence (DNA): TGTGCCAGCAGCCAAAGGAGCTCCTACAATGAGCAGTTCTTC. Translating it yields CASSQRSSYNEQFF.

The CDR3 DNA sequence: TGTGCCAGCAGCGTAGTGGGACAGGGGGCTTCAGATACGCAGTATTTT. This sequence encodes CASSVVGQGASDTQYF. The chain is built from TRBV9 and TRBJ2-3; 12 nucleotides match TRBD1. CDR3 size: 16 residues. Germline V gene sequence: CDR1 SGDLS, CDR2 YYNGEE. Germline trimming cut 0 bases from V and 4 bases from J; bases unmatched to any gene: 3.